These T cell receptor beta chains were read from a single sample in a study of blood T cell repertoires in COVID-19. The repertoire was sequenced with immunoSEQ multiplex PCR; TCRdb's copy has only in-frame clones and lacks some. The sample lists 360,000 or so clones, over 85% occurring once. The sample taken for sequencing was peripheral blood. The receptors were sampled from a woman aged 55-70 years with COVID-19, enrolled during active disease. Each CDR3 is given with its conserved first and last residue. A D gene is named only where the DNA matches it firmly.

cdr3_aa,v_call,j_call,cdr3_length,d_call
CASRIQGAEGEAFF,TRBV6-5,TRBJ1-1,14,TRBD1
CASSLYQGGNEQFF,TRBV5-1,TRBJ2-1,14,.
CASTPRESPLHF,TRBV28,TRBJ1-6,12,.
CASSERVRTDTQYF,TRBV6-1,TRBJ2-3,14,.
CASSSTGPYGYTF,TRBV5-6,TRBJ1-2,13,TRBD1
CATRRAGQGLYNEQFF,TRBV15,TRBJ2-1,16,TRBD1
CASSLERGRDTQYF,TRBV5-4,TRBJ2-3,14,TRBD2
CASSLEGFSTGELFF,TRBV5-1,TRBJ2-2,15,.
CASSPGLSTDTQYF,TRBV3-1/TRBV3-2,TRBJ2-3,14,TRBD2
CATASGANYGYTF,TRBV24-1,TRBJ1-2,13,.
CASSLPGWEQYF,TRBV5-1,TRBJ2-7,12,.
CASSVTGFYNEQFF,TRBV19,TRBJ2-1,14,TRBD1
CASSSTGQGSIAYEQYF,TRBV5-1,TRBJ2-7,17,TRBD1
CASSPYGTQETQYF,TRBV3-1/TRBV3-2,TRBJ2-5,14,.
CASSFRGGNTIYF,TRBV11-3,TRBJ1-3,13,.
CASSRTGGGEKLFF,TRBV27,TRBJ1-4,14,TRBD1
CASFYRLNTEAFF,TRBV2,TRBJ1-1,13,.
CASSLGLGPGAQGNTIYF,TRBV7-8,TRBJ1-3,18,.
CASSAGQGYNQPQHF,TRBV9,TRBJ1-5,15,TRBD1
CAWSAPLAGLNTGELFF,TRBV30,TRBJ2-2,17,TRBD2
CAISGGSGGYTF,TRBV2,TRBJ1-2,12,.
CSASWSGIQYF,TRBV20-1,TRBJ2-4,11,.
CASSLHMSSGNTIYF,TRBV7-8,TRBJ1-3,15,.
CATAGPSTGELFF,TRBV10-3,TRBJ2-2,13,.
CASIPRTGRVSNQPQHF,TRBV19,TRBJ1-5,17,.
CAISGPRQAYYEQYF,TRBV10-3,TRBJ2-7,15,.
CASSSPDPGGRYEQYF,TRBV27,TRBJ2-7,16,TRBD1
CASSPPTAGGSNEQFF,TRBV18,TRBJ2-1,16,TRBD2
CASSLWTGQNTEAFF,TRBV7-2,TRBJ1-1,15,TRBD1
CASSLLSNRGVNSPLHF,TRBV5-8,TRBJ1-6,17,TRBD1
CASSEGGTRLREQYF,TRBV10-2,TRBJ2-7,15,TRBD2
CASSPQTGGGYEQYF,TRBV7-2,TRBJ2-7,15,TRBD1
CASSYSRTVPPLHF,TRBV6-5,TRBJ1-6,14,.
CASSLGGLSTDTQYF,TRBV7-9,TRBJ2-3,15,.
CASSKRRGMEETQYF,TRBV9,TRBJ2-5,15,.
CASTLFLKEEKLFF,TRBV28,TRBJ1-4,14,.
CASRLFQAEAFF,TRBV2,TRBJ1-1,12,.
CASSTPGLGYNEQFF,TRBV11-1,TRBJ2-1,15,TRBD2
CASSQEVRGVNQPQHF,TRBV4-2,TRBJ1-5,16,.
CASSLKPGQGMNTEAFF,TRBV7-9,TRBJ1-1,17,TRBD1
CASSLLQGSSGNTIYF,TRBV28,TRBJ1-3,16,.
CASSASGGETQYF,TRBV7-9,TRBJ2-5,13,TRBD2
CASSSLAAGGPRDYEQYF,TRBV5-4,TRBJ2-7,18,TRBD2
CASSPPDRGIGTNEKLFF,TRBV27,TRBJ1-4,18,TRBD1
CASSVVRGGRTGRPCRELFF,TRBV9,TRBJ2-2,20,TRBD2
CASNPGLNYGYTF,TRBV5-1,TRBJ1-2,13,.
CASSQGGREKWDGYTF,TRBV3-1/TRBV3-2,TRBJ1-2,16,.
CATSRAGVNTEAFF,TRBV15,TRBJ1-1,14,.
CSVWTGAFYNEQFF,TRBV29-1,TRBJ2-1,14,TRBD1
CASSQRTSGGSHSYNEQFF,TRBV14,TRBJ2-1,19,TRBD2
CASRVWRGHEKLFF,TRBV6-5,TRBJ1-4,14,TRBD1
CASSQGVMNRGRGKIYEKLFF,TRBV4-2,TRBJ1-4,21,TRBD1